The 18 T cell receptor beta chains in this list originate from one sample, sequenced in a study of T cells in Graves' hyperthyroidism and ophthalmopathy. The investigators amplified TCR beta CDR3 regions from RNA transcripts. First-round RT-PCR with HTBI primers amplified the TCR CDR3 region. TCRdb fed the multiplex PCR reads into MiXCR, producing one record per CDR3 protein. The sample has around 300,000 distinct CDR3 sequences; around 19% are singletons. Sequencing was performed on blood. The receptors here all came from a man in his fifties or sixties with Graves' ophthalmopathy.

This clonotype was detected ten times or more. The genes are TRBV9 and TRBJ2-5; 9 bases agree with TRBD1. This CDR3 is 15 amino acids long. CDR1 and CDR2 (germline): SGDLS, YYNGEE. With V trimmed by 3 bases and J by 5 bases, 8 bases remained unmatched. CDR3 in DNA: TGTGCCAGCAGCGAGTCCGGGACAGGGAAGGAGACCCAGTACTTC. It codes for CASSESGTGKETQYF.

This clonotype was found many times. DNA of the CDR3: TGCAGTGCTACTAGCGGAAACACTGAAGCTTTCTTT. As protein: CSATSGNTEAFF. The chain is built from TRBV20-1 and TRBJ1-1; D unresolved. Germline CDR1 and CDR2: DFQATT and SNEGSKA (reference sequence). V lost 4 bases, J lost 2 bases, and 8 bases lay in between. The CDR3 extends over 12 amino acids.

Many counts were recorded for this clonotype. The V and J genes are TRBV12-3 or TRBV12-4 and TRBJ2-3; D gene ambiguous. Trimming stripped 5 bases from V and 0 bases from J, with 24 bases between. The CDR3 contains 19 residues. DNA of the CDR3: TGTGCCAGCAGTACTTCTTTCTTGTCGGACGGGTTGAGCACAGATACGCAGTATTTT. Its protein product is CASSTSFLSDGLSTDTQYF.

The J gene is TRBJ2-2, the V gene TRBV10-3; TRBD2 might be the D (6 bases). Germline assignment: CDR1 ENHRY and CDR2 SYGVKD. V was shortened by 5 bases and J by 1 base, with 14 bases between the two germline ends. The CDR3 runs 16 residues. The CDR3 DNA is TGTGCCATCAGTTCCGGGACTCAAGAGAACACCGGGGAGCTGTTTTTT. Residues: CAISSGTQENTGELFF.

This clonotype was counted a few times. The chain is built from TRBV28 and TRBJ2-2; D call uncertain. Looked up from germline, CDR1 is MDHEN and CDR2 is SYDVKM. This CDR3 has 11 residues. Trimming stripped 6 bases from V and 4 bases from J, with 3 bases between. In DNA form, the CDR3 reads TGTGCCAGCAGGAGCACCGGGGAGCTGTTTTTT. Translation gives CASRSTGELFF.

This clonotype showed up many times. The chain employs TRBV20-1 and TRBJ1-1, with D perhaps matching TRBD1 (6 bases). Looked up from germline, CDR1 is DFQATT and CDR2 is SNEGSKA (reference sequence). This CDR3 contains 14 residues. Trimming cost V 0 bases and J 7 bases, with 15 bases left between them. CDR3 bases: TGCAGTGCTAGAGATCTAAGGACAGATAATGAAGCTTTCTTT. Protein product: CSARDLRTDNEAFF.

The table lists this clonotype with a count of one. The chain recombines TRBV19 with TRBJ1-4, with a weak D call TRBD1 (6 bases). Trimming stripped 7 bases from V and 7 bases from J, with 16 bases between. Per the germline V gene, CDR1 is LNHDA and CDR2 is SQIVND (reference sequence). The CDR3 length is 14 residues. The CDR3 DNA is TGTGCCAGTAACGGGGGGGGCGCGGCTGAAAAACTGTTTTTT. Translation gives CASNGGGAAEKLFF.

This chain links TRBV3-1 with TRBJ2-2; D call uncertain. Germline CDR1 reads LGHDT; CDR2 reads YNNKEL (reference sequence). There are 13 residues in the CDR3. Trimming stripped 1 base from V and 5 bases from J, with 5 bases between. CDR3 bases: TGTGCCAGCAGCCAAGTCATTACCGGGGAGCTGTTTTTT. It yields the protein CASSQVITGELFF. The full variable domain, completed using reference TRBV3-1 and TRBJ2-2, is DTAVSQTPKYLVTQMGNDKSIKCEQNLGHDTMYWYKQDSKKFLKIMFSYNNKELIINETVPNRFSPKSPDKAHLNLHINSLELGDSAVYFCASSQVITGELFFGEGSRLTVL.

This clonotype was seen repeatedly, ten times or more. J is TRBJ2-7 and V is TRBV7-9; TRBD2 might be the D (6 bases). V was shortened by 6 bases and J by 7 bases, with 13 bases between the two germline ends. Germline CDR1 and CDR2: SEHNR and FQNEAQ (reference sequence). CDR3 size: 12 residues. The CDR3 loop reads CASSNNREEQYF. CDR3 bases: TGTGCCAGCAGTAATAACCGGGAGGAGCAGTACTTC.

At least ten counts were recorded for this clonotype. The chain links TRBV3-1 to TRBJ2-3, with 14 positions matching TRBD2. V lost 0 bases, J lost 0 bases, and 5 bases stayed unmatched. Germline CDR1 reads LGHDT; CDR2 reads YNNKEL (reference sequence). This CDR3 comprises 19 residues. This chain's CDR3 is CASSQDPGLAGGSTDTQYF. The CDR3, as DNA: TGTGCCAGCAGCCAAGACCCTGGACTAGCGGGAGGTAGCACAGATACGCAGTATTTT.

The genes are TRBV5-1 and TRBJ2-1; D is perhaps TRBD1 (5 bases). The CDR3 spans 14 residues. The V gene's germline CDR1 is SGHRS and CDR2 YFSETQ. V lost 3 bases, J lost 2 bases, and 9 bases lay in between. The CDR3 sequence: CASSSQDTYNEQFF. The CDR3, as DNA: TGCGCCAGCAGCTCACAGGACACCTACAATGAGCAGTTCTTC.

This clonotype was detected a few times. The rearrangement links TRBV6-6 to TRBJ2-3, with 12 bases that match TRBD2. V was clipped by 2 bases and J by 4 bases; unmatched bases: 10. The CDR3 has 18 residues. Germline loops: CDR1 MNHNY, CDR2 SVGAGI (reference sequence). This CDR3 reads CASSYGGLAGGNSDTQYF. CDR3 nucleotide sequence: TGTGCCAGCAGTTACGGTGGGCTAGCGGGAGGGAACTCAGATACGCAGTATTTT.

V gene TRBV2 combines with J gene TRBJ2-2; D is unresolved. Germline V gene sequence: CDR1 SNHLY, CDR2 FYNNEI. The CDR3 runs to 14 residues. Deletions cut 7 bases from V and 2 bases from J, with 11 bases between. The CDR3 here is CASKMGSNTGELFF. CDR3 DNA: TGTGCCAGCAAAATGGGCAGCAACACCGGGGAGCTGTTTTTT. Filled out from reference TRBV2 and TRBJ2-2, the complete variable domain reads EPEVTQTPSHQVTQMGQEVILRCVPISNHLYFYWYRQILGQKVEFLVSFYNNEISEKSEIFDDQFSVERPDGSNFTLKIRSTKLEDSAMYFCASKMGSNTGELFFGEGSRLTVL.

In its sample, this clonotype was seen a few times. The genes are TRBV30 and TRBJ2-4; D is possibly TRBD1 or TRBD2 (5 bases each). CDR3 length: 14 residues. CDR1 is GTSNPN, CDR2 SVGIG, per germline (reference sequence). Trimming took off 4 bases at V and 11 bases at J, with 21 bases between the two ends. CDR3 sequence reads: CAWNPPGPVSFQYF. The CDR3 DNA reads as TGTGCCTGGAATCCCCCGGGACCTGTCTCGTTTCAGTACTTC.

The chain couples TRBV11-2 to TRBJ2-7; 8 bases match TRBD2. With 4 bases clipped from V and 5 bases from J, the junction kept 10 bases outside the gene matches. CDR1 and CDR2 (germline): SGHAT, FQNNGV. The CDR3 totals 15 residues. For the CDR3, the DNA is TGTGCCAGCAGCTCTACCGGGACTAGAAGGCACGAGCAGTACTTC. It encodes CASSSTGTRRHEQYF.

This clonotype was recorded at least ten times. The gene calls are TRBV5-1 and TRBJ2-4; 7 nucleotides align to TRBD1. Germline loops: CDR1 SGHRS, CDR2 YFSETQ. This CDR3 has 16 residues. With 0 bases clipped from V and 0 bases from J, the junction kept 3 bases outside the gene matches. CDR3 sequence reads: CASSLEGGRAKNIQYF. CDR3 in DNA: TGCGCCAGCAGCTTGGAAGGGGGCAGAGCCAAAAACATTCAGTACTTC.

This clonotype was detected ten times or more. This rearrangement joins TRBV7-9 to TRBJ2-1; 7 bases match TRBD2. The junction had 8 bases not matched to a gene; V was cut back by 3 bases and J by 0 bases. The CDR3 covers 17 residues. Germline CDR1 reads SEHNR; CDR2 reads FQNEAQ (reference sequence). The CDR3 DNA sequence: TGTGCCAGCAGCTTGGGCGGGAGTGGGGGCTCCTACAATGAGCAGTTCTTC. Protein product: CASSLGGSGGSYNEQFF. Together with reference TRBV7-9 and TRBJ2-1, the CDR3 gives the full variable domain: DTGVSQNPRHKITKRGQNVTFRCDPISEHNRLYWYRQTLGQGPEFLTYFQNEAQLEKSRLLSDRFSAERPKGSFSTLEIQRTEQGDSAMYLCASSLGGSGGSYNEQFFGPGTRLTVL.

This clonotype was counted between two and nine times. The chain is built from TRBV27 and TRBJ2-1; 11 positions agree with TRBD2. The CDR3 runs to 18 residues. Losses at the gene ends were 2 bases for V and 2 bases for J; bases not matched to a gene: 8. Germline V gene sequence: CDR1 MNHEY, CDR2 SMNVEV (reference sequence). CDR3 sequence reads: CASSLGALAGGTYNEQFF. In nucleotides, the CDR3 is TGTGCCAGCAGTTTAGGGGCGCTAGCGGGAGGTACCTACAATGAGCAGTTCTTC.